This T cell receptor beta chain comes out of a study of CD8 T cells in ankylosing spondylitis. Study results and limitations: What seemed typical of ankylosing spondylitis blood was a TCR beta motif built from about 8 highly homologous variants. Enrichment of disease-linked clones was reportedly significant in matched ankylosing spondylitis synovial fluid. Disease-linked clones were CD8+ and relatively rare in peripheral blood.

TCRdb reprocessed the 5' RACE reads with MiXCR, giving one entry per CDR3 protein. The sample has 37,000 or so distinct CDR3 sequences, about 15% seen once. This CDR3 is built from 15 residues. This clonotype occurred a few times. Its target is unknown. Sequencing was carried out using blood. This TCR was sampled from a male donor with ankylosing spondylitis or in good health (not recorded which). The chain uses TRBV21-1 and TRBJ2-7; the table calls TRBD2, which could not be checked here. TRBV21-1 is reported as a pseudogene. The CDR3 reads CASSSPGLSSHEQYV. The CDR3 nucleotides read TGTGCCAGCAGCAGCCCGGGACTGTCATCCCACGAGCAGTACGTC.